Listed below are T cell receptor beta chains from one sample, sequenced in a study of monozygotic twins with inflammatory bowel disease. TCRdb reprocessed the 5' RACE reads, with one entry per CDR3 protein and no DNA. This table lists a few hundred thousand distinct CDR3 sequences. Sample: blood. The receptors here all came from a human donor with ulcerative colitis or Crohn's disease, or a healthy co-twin of an affected twin (not recorded which). The CDR3 runs from the conserved cysteine through the conserved F or W. Each record gives: J gene, V gene, CDR3 protein.

j_call: TRBJ2-1
v_call: TRBV18
cdr3_aa: CASSPGHVFTYNEQFF

j_call: TRBJ1-6
v_call: TRBV7-3
cdr3_aa: CASSSQGSQSPLHF

j_call: TRBJ2-7
v_call: TRBV19
cdr3_aa: CASSPATGPSYEQYF

j_call: TRBJ2-7
v_call: TRBV9
cdr3_aa: CASSVSDGATSSYEQYF

j_call: TRBJ2-1
v_call: TRBV20-1
cdr3_aa: CSARVAIASSYNEQFF

j_call: TRBJ2-5
v_call: TRBV11-3
cdr3_aa: CASSHGGAQKTQYF

j_call: TRBJ1-1
v_call: TRBV2
cdr3_aa: CASIRERNTEAFF

j_call: TRBJ1-6
v_call: TRBV5-6
cdr3_aa: CASRTTGVRSSPLHF

j_call: TRBJ2-3
v_call: TRBV5-1
cdr3_aa: CASKGLAGADTQYF

j_call: TRBJ1-6
v_call: TRBV5-1
cdr3_aa: CASSRAERDSPLHF

j_call: TRBJ2-1
v_call: TRBV10-3
cdr3_aa: CAISPGTSYNEQFF

j_call: TRBJ1-1
v_call: TRBV12-3/TRBV12-4
cdr3_aa: CASLAQGYTEAFF